What follows are 21 T cell receptor beta chains derived from one specimen sequenced in a study of blood T cell repertoires in COVID-19. Here immunoSEQ multiplex PCR was the method, and the copy in TCRdb shows in-frame clones only, minus some. The repertoire holds fewer than 450,000 clones, with 90% as singletons. Sequenced material: PBMCs or T cells enriched from blood (not recorded which). All receptors come from a man aged 18 to 30 who had recovered from COVID-19.

The CDR3 region has the DNA TGTGCCAGTAGTAAACCACTTTCTGGGGCCAACGTCCTGACTTTC. Encoded protein: CASSKPLSGANVLTF. V is TRBV19 and J is TRBJ2-6; D uncertain. V dropped 4 bases and J dropped 1 base, with 8 bases sitting between them. The CDR3 is made up of 15 amino acids. CDR1 is LNHDA, CDR2 SQIVND, per germline (reference sequence).

The V gene is TRBV11-2, the J gene TRBJ1-2; D uncertain. The CDR3 runs 14 residues. Germline V gene data show CDR1 as SGHAT and CDR2 as FQNNGV. The V end lost 1 base, the J end lost 5 bases, and 11 bases lay between the germline ends. The CDR3 loop reads CASSLAGKGYGYTF. The CDR3 region has the DNA TGTGCCAGCAGCTTAGCCGGGAAAGGGTATGGCTACACCTTC.

The V call is TRBV10-3, the J call TRBJ1-2; TRBD1 matches 7 bases. Germline CDR1 reads ENHRY; CDR2 reads SYGVKD. The CDR3 has 13 amino acids. The V segment lost 2 bases and the J segment 5 bases; nucleotides outside the gene matches: 2. CDR3 residues: CAISEKGAYGYTF. The CDR3 nucleotides are TGTGCCATCAGTGAGAAGGGGGCTTATGGCTACACCTTC.

The sample holds one count of this clone. The chain combines TRBV10-3 with TRBJ2-6; D might be TRBD1 (5 bases). CDR1 ENHRY and CDR2 SYGVKD come from the germline V gene. The CDR3 spans 13 residues. Trimming removed 8 bases at V and 2 bases at J, with 7 bases between. CDR3 DNA: TGTGCCATCGCGACAGCTGGGGCCAACGTCCTGACTTTC. This sequence encodes CAIATAGANVLTF.

The V call is TRBV10-3, the J call TRBJ1-1; D is possibly TRBD1 (6 bases). The CDR3 has 14 residues. In germline, CDR1 is ENHRY, CDR2 SYGVKD. V shed 7 bases and J shed 1 base, with 13 bases lying between them. CDR3 sequence reads: CAINQGKGNTEAFF. DNA of the CDR3: TGTGCCATCAATCAGGGGAAGGGGAACACTGAAGCTTTCTTT.

This CDR3 reads CASSRGTGSLQETQYF. In DNA, the CDR3 is TGTGCCAGCAGTCGCGGGACAGGGAGTCTCCAAGAGACCCAGTACTTC. The chain carries TRBV6-2 or TRBV6-3 and TRBJ2-5; 9 bases map to TRBD1. After removal of 5 bases from V and 1 base from J, the junction contained 8 bases not matched to a gene. The CDR3 spans 16 residues. From germline, CDR1 is MNHEY and CDR2 SVGEGT.

The V gene is TRBV25-1, the J gene TRBJ1-1, with a weak D call TRBD1 (5 bases). V lost 6 bases and J 5 bases, leaving 22 bases between the germline ends. Germline CDR1 reads MGHDK; CDR2 reads SYGVNS. The CDR3 consists of 16 residues. CDR3 in amino acids: CASSQWDGGVGTEAFF. The CDR3 bases are TGTGCCAGCAGCCAGTGGGACGGGGGGGTAGGGACTGAAGCTTTCTTT.

The chain employs TRBV3-1 (or the pseudogene TRBV3-2) and TRBJ1-1; perhaps TRBD1 as D (5 bases). Germline V gives CDR1 LGHDT, CDR2 YNNKEL (reference sequence). Trimming stripped 4 bases from V and 11 bases from J, with 17 bases between. The CDR3 spans 13 residues. In nucleotides, the CDR3 is TGTGCCAGCAGCCTGGGGGAGGCTCTGATGGCTTTCTTT. It codes for CASSLGEALMAFF.

V and J are TRBV10-3 and TRBJ2-7; no definite D call. CDR1 and CDR2 from the germline V gene are ENHRY and SYGVKD. The CDR3 is made up of 14 amino acids. V was cut by 10 bases and J by 3 bases, with 19 bases left in between. The CDR3 loop reads CATTPIKTDYEQYF. The CDR3 region has the DNA TGTGCCACTACTCCCATTAAAACCGACTACGAGCAGTACTTC.

CDR3 region: CASSPPPGLAIEQYF. The CDR3 DNA follows: TGTGCCAGCAGCCCCCCCCCGGGACTAGCAATCGAGCAGTACTTC. This chain links TRBV11-1 with TRBJ2-7, with TRBD2 matching 9 bases. CDR3 size: 15 residues. Germline V gene data show CDR1 as SGHAT and CDR2 as FQDESV (reference sequence). V dropped 5 bases and J dropped 6; count of bases not matched to a gene: 11.

This rearrangement joins TRBV9 to TRBJ2-7, with 9 bases identical to TRBD2. The junction had 7 bases not matched to a gene; V was cut back by 6 bases and J by 6 bases. There are 13 residues in the CDR3. CDR1 is SGDLS, CDR2 YYNGEE, per germline. The CDR3 is CASTRAGGSEQYF. As DNA, the CDR3 is TGTGCCAGCACCCGAGCGGGAGGCAGCGAGCAGTACTTC.

The gene calls are TRBV25-1 and TRBJ1-6; D not resolved. This CDR3 is 14 amino acids long. Trimming took off 1 base at V and 7 bases at J, with 8 bases between the two ends. Germline lookup yields CDR1 MGHDK and CDR2 SYGVNS. This chain's CDR3 is CASSELGGNSPLHF. The DNA of the CDR3 is TGTGCCAGCAGTGAATTAGGCGGAAATTCACCCCTCCACTTT.

The genes are TRBV11-3 and TRBJ1-2; TRBD1 aligns across 7 bases. The CDR3 has 15 amino acids. Germline V lookup: CDR1 SGHNT, CDR2 YENEEA. The V and J ends lost 1 base and 2 bases, in that order; junction bases with no gene match: 4. In nucleotides, the CDR3 is TGTGCCAGCAGCTTAGGAACAGGGGCCAACTATGGCTACACCTTC. This encodes CASSLGTGANYGYTF.

The rearrangement uses TRBV6-5 and TRBJ1-2, with D possibly TRBD1 on 5 matching bases. With 5 bases removed from V and 8 bases from J, the gap between germline ends came to 18 bases. CDR1 and CDR2 (germline): MNHEY, SVGAGI. The length of the CDR3 is 14 residues. The CDR3 DNA reads TGTGCCAGCAGTCGACTAAAGACCGGGGGGGGCTACACCTTC. It yields the protein CASSRLKTGGGYTF.

The chain recombines TRBV6-2 or TRBV6-3 with TRBJ2-1; 13 bases are shared with TRBD2. V lost 4 bases and J lost 9; bases outside the gene matches: 12. CDR1 MNHEY and CDR2 SVGEGT come from the germline V gene. There are 17 residues in the CDR3. CDR3 in DNA: TGTGCCAGCAGTTTCCCACTAGCGGGAGGGCGTTTAGGTGAGCAGTTCTTC. This gives the protein CASSFPLAGGRLGEQFF.

The V and J genes are TRBV30 and TRBJ2-3; D gene unclear. This CDR3 has 17 residues. The V gene's germline CDR1 is GTSNPN and CDR2 SVGIG (reference sequence). The V and J ends lost 3 bases and 3 bases respectively, with 22 bases between them. CDR3 nucleotides: TGTGCCTGGAGCGACTTTACCGACGGGTCTGGGACAGATACGCAGTATTTT. Residues: CAWSDFTDGSGTDTQYF. The whole variable domain, remainder taken from reference TRBV30 and TRBJ2-3, is SQTIHQWPATLVQPVGSPLSLECTVEGTSNPNLYWYRQAAGRGLQLLFYSVGIGQISSEVPQNLSASRPQDRQFILSSKKLLLSDSGFYLCAWSDFTDGSGTDTQYFGPGTRLTVL.

The V and J genes are TRBV5-6 and TRBJ1-1; TRBD1 might be the D (6 bases). Germline V lookup: CDR1 SGHDT, CDR2 YYEEEE. Trimming cost V 4 bases and J 5 bases, with 12 bases left between them. CDR3 size: 13 residues. In nucleotides, the CDR3 is TGTGCCAGCAGCCCTGACAGGTGGACTGAAGCTTTCTTT. Translated, it gives CASSPDRWTEAFF. Supplemented by reference TRBV5-6 and TRBJ1-1, the full variable domain reads DAGVTQSPTHLIKTRGQQVTLRCSPKSGHDTVSWYQQALGQGPQFIFQYYEEEERQRGNFPDRFSGHQFPNYSSELNVNALLLGDSALYLCASSPDRWTEAFFGQGTRLTVV.

This chain links TRBV29-1 with TRBJ2-3, with 8 bases matching TRBD2. With 7 bases clipped from V and 0 bases from J, the junction kept 12 bases outside the gene matches. The CDR3 runs to 16 residues. Germline V CDR1 and CDR2: SQVTM, ANQGSEA. The CDR3 DNA reads TGCAGCGCCGGGACTAGAGGGGCTGCTAGCACAGATACGCAGTATTTT. Its translation is CSAGTRGAASTDTQYF.

V is TRBV2 and J is TRBJ1-2; 9 bases match TRBD1. CDR1 and CDR2 (germline): SNHLY, FYNNEI. The junction had 21 bases not matched to a gene; V was cut back by 8 bases and J by 8 bases. The CDR3 runs to 17 residues. This CDR3 reads CASAMSYSPGTGYGYTF. In DNA form, the CDR3 reads TGTGCCAGCGCCATGTCCTATAGTCCCGGGACAGGGTACGGCTACACCTTC.

The chain employs TRBV10-1 and TRBJ2-7, with D perhaps matching TRBD1 (5 bases). The CDR3 loop spans 15 amino acids. CDR1 and CDR2 (germline): WNHNN, SYGVQD (reference sequence). Trimming left V 0 bases short and J 2 bases short, with 11 bases between. The CDR3 region is CASSESQGAAYEQYF. CDR3 nucleotide sequence: TGCGCCAGCAGTGAGTCCCAGGGCGCGGCCTACGAGCAGTACTTC.

This clone has just one count. Other DNA sequences from this sample encode an identical CDR3 as well. This chain links TRBV2 with TRBJ1-5; D remains ambiguous. Trimming pared 0 bases from V and 3 bases from J, leaving 6 bases between. The CDR3 runs to 14 residues. CDR1 and CDR2 (germline): SNHLY, FYNNEI. The CDR3 is CASSEATDNQPQHF. In DNA form, the CDR3 reads TGTGCCAGCAGTGAAGCCACAGACAATCAGCCCCAGCATTTT.